This T cell receptor (beta chain) originates from a study of prognosis after radiotherapy for stage I lung cancer. Study at large: The patient group consisted of more than 10 men and a handful of women whose ages spanned roughly 53 to 84, median about 72 years.

The CDR3 totals 13 residues. Germline lookup yields CDR1 SEHNR and CDR2 FQNEAQ (reference sequence). The V and J ends lost 5 bases and 9 bases respectively, with 15 bases between them. On two occasions, one at each of two time points, 5.5 to 6.5 milliliters of peripheral blood were drawn. This clonotype was picked up many times. Amplification of TCR beta CDR3 from genomic DNA used two-round multiplex PCR. Amplification in first-round PCR relied on primers specific to each TRBV and TRBJ gene. It was universal primers that the second PCR round used. TCRdb reprocessed the multiplex PCR reads with MiXCR, giving one entry per CDR3 protein. The sample lists about 20,000 distinct CDR3 sequences, around 40% occurring once.

This specimen consisted of PBMCs, obtained before or after stereotactic body radiation therapy (not recorded which). The chain employs TRBV7-9 and TRBJ2-3, with a tentative D call TRBD1 (5 bases). The source of this sequence is a donor aged 50 or older with non-small cell lung cancer. CDR3 nucleotides: TGTGCCAGCAGCGTTGATCAGGGTGACACGCAGTATTTT. This encodes CASSVDQGDTQYF.